Following are 15 T cell receptor beta chains from one sample sequenced in a study of cytomegalovirus exposure and HLA in healthy donors. Primers: 60 Vbeta forward and 13 Jbeta reverse. Assay used: immunoSEQ multiplex PCR; TCRdb lists only in-frame clones, some missing. The sample lists about 170,000 clones, over 60% occurring once. Source material: PBMCs. The receptor set was obtained from a girl aged 10 to 17 in good health and CMV-seronegative.

In DNA form, the CDR3 reads TGCGCCAGCAGCCACCGGGACAGGGGGGACCCCAACTATGGCTACACCTTC. Protein: CASSHRDRGDPNYGYTF. This chain joins TRBV4-1 and TRBJ1-2, with 11 nucleotides matching TRBD1. The CDR3 contains 17 residues. Germline V gene data show CDR1 as MGHRA and CDR2 as YSYEKL. V shed 3 bases and J 2 bases; nucleotides not matched to a gene: 8.

This chain connects TRBV6-1 to TRBJ2-3, with 7 bases lining up with TRBD2. Germline values: CDR1 MNHNS, CDR2 SASEGT. This CDR3 comprises 15 residues. Germline trimming cut 3 bases from V and 6 bases from J; bases unmatched to any gene: 9. As DNA, the CDR3 is TGTGCCAGCAGTGAGGGGGGGACCACGACGGATACGCAGTATTTT. As protein: CASSEGGTTTDTQYF.

The V call is TRBV7-2, the J call TRBJ2-1; D is unclear. V was cut by 5 bases and J by 5 bases, with 16 bases left in between. CDR3 length: 15 amino acids. Germline V gives CDR1 SGHTA, CDR2 FQGNSA. This chain's CDR3 is CASSATAVKNNEQFF. DNA for the CDR3: TGTGCCAGCAGCGCGACCGCGGTAAAGAACAATGAGCAGTTCTTC.

The V and J genes are TRBV5-1 and TRBJ1-1; tentatively, D is TRBD1 (5 bases). With 2 bases removed from V and 1 base from J, the gap between germline ends came to 9 bases. This CDR3 comprises 14 residues. Germline V gene data show CDR1 as SGHRS and CDR2 as YFSETQ. CDR3 sequence: CASSLRGRNTEAFF. CDR3 DNA: TGCGCCAGCAGCTTAAGGGGTAGGAACACTGAAGCTTTCTTT.

The genes are TRBV28 and TRBJ1-5; TRBD1 agrees at 7 bases. V gave up 6 bases and J gave up 2 bases; unmatched junction bases: 10. Germline V gene data show CDR1 as MDHEN and CDR2 as SYDVKM. The CDR3 extends over 16 amino acids. CDR3 coding DNA: TGTGCCAGCAGGGACAGGCAATCGGAGCGCAATCAGCCCCAGCATTTT. It yields the protein CASRDRQSERNQPQHF.

The chain links TRBV4-1 to TRBJ2-1, with a tentative D call TRBD1 (6 bases). The ends were cut back, 0 bases at V and 7 bases at J, with 7 bases in the middle. Germline V gene data show CDR1 as MGHRA and CDR2 as YSYEKL. The CDR3 contains 13 residues. The CDR3 region has the DNA TGCGCCAGCAGCCAAGAAACAGGGAATGAGCAGTTCTTC. This gives the protein CASSQETGNEQFF.

The chain links TRBV10-3 to TRBJ1-6, with D unclear. The germline gives CDR1 ENHRY, CDR2 SYGVKD. CDR3 length: 12 amino acids. Trimming removed 2 bases from V and 10 bases from J, with 6 bases in between. The CDR3 is CAISEPGSPLHF. The CDR3 nucleotides read TGTGCCATCAGTGAGCCGGGGTCACCCCTCCACTTT.

The J gene is TRBJ1-2, the V gene TRBV29-1; possible D gene TRBD1, 5 bases. This CDR3 is built from 13 residues. CDR1 is SQVTM and CDR2 is ANQGSEA in the germline V gene. V lost 2 bases to trimming and J lost 4 bases, with 11 bases between them. Here the CDR3 reads CSVEHDSPYGYTF. The DNA of the CDR3 is TGCAGCGTTGAACATGACAGTCCCTATGGCTACACCTTC.

This rearrangement joins TRBV18 to TRBJ1-5; unclear D gene. This CDR3 region has 13 residues. Germline V lookup: CDR1 KGHSH, CDR2 LQKENI. Trimming removed 4 bases from V and 4 bases from J, with 8 bases in between. Here the CDR3 reads CASSRENNQPQHF. The CDR3 DNA reads TGTGCCAGCTCACGAGAGAATAATCAGCCCCAGCATTTT.

The chain employs TRBV7-9 and TRBJ2-3; 7 bases are shared with TRBD1. The V segment lost 6 bases and the J segment 4 bases; nucleotides outside the gene matches: 4. The germline gives CDR1 SEHNR, CDR2 FQNEAQ (reference sequence). The CDR3 runs 13 residues. The CDR3 here is CASRQGGPDTQYF. The CDR3 nucleotides are TGTGCCAGCAGACAAGGGGGCCCAGATACGCAGTATTTT.

The genes are TRBV9 and TRBJ1-1, with no clear D. Trimming left V 3 bases short and J 1 base short, with 7 bases between. Germline values: CDR1 SGDLS, CDR2 YYNGEE. The CDR3 spans 13 residues. The CDR3 nucleotides are TGTGCCAGCAGCGGGCGGGGGAACACTGAAGCTTTCTTT. Protein product: CASSGRGNTEAFF.

This clone was seen a handful of times. The CDR3 DNA sequence: TGTGCCAGCAGCAGCCAGCCCAGGGGGAACACTGAAGCTTTCTTT. Translation: CASSSQPRGNTEAFF. The V call is TRBV5-4, the J call TRBJ1-1, with a weak D call TRBD1 (6 bases). Germline CDR1 reads SGHNT; CDR2 reads YYREEE (reference sequence). The CDR3 is 15 amino acids. V dropped 4 bases and J dropped 1 base, with 14 bases sitting between them.

V and J are TRBV4-1 and TRBJ1-1; D is possibly TRBD1 (5 bases). V was trimmed by 0 bases and J by 0 bases, leaving 11 bases between them. Germline CDR1 MGHRA, CDR2 YSYEKL. The CDR3 runs to 16 residues. CDR3 in amino acids: CASSQEGGQLNTEAFF. The DNA for the CDR3 is TGCGCCAGCAGCCAAGAGGGCGGACAATTGAACACTGAAGCTTTCTTT.

The rearrangement joins TRBV7-9 to TRBJ1-1; 9 bases fit TRBD1. V trimming: 3 bases; J trimming: 6 bases; junction bases outside the gene matches: 5. CDR1 is SEHNR, CDR2 FQNEAQ, per germline (reference sequence). This CDR3 comprises 14 residues. The CDR3 nucleotides are TGTGCCAGCAGCTTGGGGACAGGGCGAGCTGAAGCTTTCTTT. It specifies CASSLGTGRAEAFF.

The chain carries TRBV5-1 and TRBJ2-7; 8 bases match TRBD1. The CDR3 has 17 residues. CDR1 SGHRS and CDR2 YFSETQ come from the germline V gene. The trim removed 6 bases at V and 3 bases at J, leaving 17 bases unmatched. The CDR3 coding sequence is TGCGCCAGCAAACTGACAGGGGCGGTTACTTGGAACTACGAGCAGTACTTC. This encodes CASKLTGAVTWNYEQYF.